This entry concerns a single TCR beta chain. Its antigen remains unidentified. Unmatched junction bases numbered 11, after V lost 5 bases and J lost 1 base. Germline V lookup: CDR1 MDHEN, CDR2 SYDVKM. This CDR3 has 17 residues. Sequencing was performed with immunoSEQ multiplex PCR; in TCRdb, only in-frame clones are kept and a portion is missing. The sample yields over 100,000 clones, nearly 90% seen once. These data belong to a study of T cell responses to AZD1222 COVID-19 vaccine. Points from the study as a whole: Following two doses of AZD1222, Spike-specific TCR breadth and depth rose.

The clonotype comes from an adult in good health. The V gene is TRBV28, the J gene TRBJ1-1; TRBD1 aligns across 9 bases. The sequences come from peripheral blood, collected on day 0 of MenACWY control vaccination. The CDR3 is CASSVFGTGIANTEAFF. For the CDR3, the DNA is TGTGCCAGCAGTGTCTTCGGGACAGGGATCGCGAACACTGAAGCTTTCTTT.